This TCR beta chain came from a study of cytotoxic CD8 clonotypes in ibrutinib-treated CLL. TCRdb's table, derived via immunoSEQ multiplex PCR, lists solely in-frame clones and lacks some. The data show 70,000 to 80,000 clones, roughly 85% seen once. This CDR3 has 17 amino acids. The V gene's germline CDR1 is LGHNA and CDR2 YNFKEQ. V lost 1 base to trimming and J lost 0 bases, with 13 bases between them. This material consisted of PBMCs, taken after 24 months of ibrutinib treatment. V usage is TRBV4-2 and J usage is TRBJ2-1; D perhaps matches TRBD2 (6 bases). This TCR came from a human donor with chronic lymphocytic leukemia. CDR3 region: CASSQVNSGASYNEQFF. CDR3 DNA: TGTGCCAGCAGCCAAGTCAATAGCGGAGCCTCCTACAATGAGCAGTTCTTC.